Below, 32 T cell receptor beta chains from the same sample are listed, as sequenced in a study of technical replicates of blood from a handful of donors (dated 2017 in TCRdb). Preparation of the library involved the immunoSEQ multiplex PCR assay. In its TCRdb copy, this immuneACCESS table keeps in-frame sequences only and misses some clones. Where compared with another copy, unresolved V genes explain less than half of these, and the others have no known cause. Across this sample there are tens of thousands of clones, with roughly 90% seen only once. Of the sample, 4.7% falls within the top ten clones. Source material: PBMCs. The receptors stem from a human donor in good health. Some clones in this sample may be carry-over from other donors' samples.

This chain uses TRBV7-2 with TRBJ2-4; 9 positions agree with TRBD2. CDR1 SGHTA and CDR2 FQGNSA come from the germline V gene. The CDR3 contains 16 residues. The V and J ends lost 5 bases and 5 bases, in that order; junction bases with no gene match: 10. The CDR3 is CASSRGPSGTENIQYF. The CDR3 region has the DNA TGTGCCAGCAGCCGAGGACCTAGCGGGACAGAAAACATTCAGTACTTC.

The chain carries TRBV23-1 and TRBJ2-2; D is perhaps TRBD1 (6 bases). TRBV23-1 is an ORF, with its function uncertain. V was pared by 4 bases and J by 5 bases, with 17 bases between. The CDR3 has 16 amino acids. CDR3 sequence reads: CASSPLPRTVTGELFF. The DNA of the CDR3 is TGCGCCAGCAGTCCCCTACCCCGGACAGTAACCGGGGAGCTGTTTTTT.

V is TRBV7-2 and J is TRBJ2-7; D is possibly TRBD1 (6 bases). The length of the CDR3 is 15 residues. The V end was cut by 2 bases, the J end by 4 bases, with 15 bases between. Germline V gives CDR1 SGHTA, CDR2 FQGNSA. The chain's CDR3 is CASSLIGARGYEQYF. The CDR3 region has the DNA TGTGCCAGCAGCTTAATCGGAGCCAGGGGTTACGAGCAGTACTTC.

The chain links TRBV19 to TRBJ2-1; 7 bases map to TRBD1. Germline assignment: CDR1 LNHDA and CDR2 SQIVND (reference sequence). The V and J ends lost 6 bases and 0 bases, in that order; junction bases with no gene match: 11. This CDR3 spans 17 amino acids. The CDR3 loop is CASSLRDSWGSYNEQFF. As DNA, the CDR3 is TGTGCCAGTAGCCTCCGGGACAGTTGGGGCTCCTACAATGAGCAGTTCTTC.

The chain has TRBV30 and TRBJ2-1, with 14 bases that match TRBD2. CDR1 is GTSNPN, CDR2 SVGIG, per germline (reference sequence). With 5 bases clipped from V and 8 bases from J, the junction kept 5 bases outside the gene matches. CDR3 length equals 14 residues. The CDR3 is CAWGTSGSNHEQFF. The CDR3 region has the DNA TGTGCCTGGGGGACTAGCGGGAGTAACCATGAGCAGTTCTTC.

The chain combines TRBV7-8 with TRBJ2-1; D gene uncertain. The germline V gene encodes CDR1 SGHVS and CDR2 FQNEAQ. The length of the CDR3 is 14 residues. V lost 3 bases to trimming and J lost 9 bases, with 15 bases between them. The CDR3 loop is CASSFNEDFREQFF. The CDR3 DNA reads TGTGCCAGCAGCTTTAATGAGGATTTTCGTGAGCAGTTCTTC.

The CDR3: CASSYPPSARDTQYF. Here the CDR3 DNA reads TGTGCCAGCAGTTACCCCCCTAGCGCCCGAGATACGCAGTATTTT. This chain connects TRBV6-6 to TRBJ2-3; D may be TRBD2 (6 bases). This CDR3 has 15 amino acids. Germline CDR1 is MNHNY and CDR2 is SVGAGI (reference sequence). Deletions cut 2 bases from V and 5 bases from J, with 14 bases between.

CDR3 sequence: CASSLLGGEKLFF. In DNA form, the CDR3 reads TGTGCCAGCAGTTTGCTGGGAGGTGAAAAACTGTTTTTT. The V and J genes are TRBV6-5 and TRBJ1-4; D gene uncertain. In germline, CDR1 is MNHEY, CDR2 SVGAGI. V was trimmed by 4 bases and J by 7 bases, leaving 10 bases between them. The CDR3 consists of 13 residues.

The V call is TRBV19, the J call TRBJ2-1; 11 bases are shared with TRBD2. The V gene end was trimmed by 4 bases and the J gene end by 7 bases; junction bases not matched to a gene: 6. The germline CDR1 and CDR2 sequences are LNHDA and SQIVND (reference sequence). This CDR3 is built from 15 residues. The CDR3 DNA reads as TGTGCCAGTAGTAGCGGGGCTAGCGGGAGGAATGAGCAGTTCTTC. Residues: CASSSGASGRNEQFF.

The gene calls are TRBV5-5 and TRBJ1-2, with 7 bases identical to TRBD1. This CDR3 has 14 residues. Germline loops: CDR1 SGHKS, CDR2 YYEKEE (reference sequence). V lost 2 bases to trimming and J lost 4 bases; unmatched junction nucleotides: 5. The CDR3 DNA is TGTGCCAGCAGCTTTACAGGGGACAGCTATGGCTACACCTTC. As protein: CASSFTGDSYGYTF.

This chain joins TRBV5-6 and TRBJ2-7, with D possibly being TRBD1 (6 bases). V was shortened by 2 bases and J by 3 bases, with 12 bases between the two germline ends. This CDR3 has 14 residues. Germline CDR1 is SGHDT and CDR2 is YYEEEE. CDR3 in amino acids: CASSFRGRVYEQYF. The CDR3 DNA reads TGTGCCAGCAGCTTCAGGGGACGGGTCTACGAGCAGTACTTC.

The rearrangement uses TRBV7-9 and TRBJ1-2; TRBD1 matches 8 bases. V shed 4 bases and J 9 bases; nucleotides not matched to a gene: 10. This CDR3 has 14 amino acids. Per the germline V gene, CDR1 is SEHNR and CDR2 is FQNEAQ (reference sequence). The CDR3 bases are TGTGCCAGCAGCTCCCAAAGGACAGGGCCTAGCTACACCTTC. Translated, it gives CASSSQRTGPSYTF.

J is TRBJ1-2 and V is TRBV7-3; 8 bases align to TRBD1. With 5 bases clipped from V and 7 bases from J, the junction kept 9 bases outside the gene matches. Germline lookup yields CDR1 SGHTA and CDR2 FQGTGA. The CDR3 is 14 amino acids. The CDR3 sequence is CASSERTGRSGYTF. The CDR3 DNA sequence: TGTGCCAGCAGCGAGAGGACAGGGCGAAGTGGCTACACCTTC. The complete variable domain, with remaining parts taken from reference TRBV7-3 and TRBJ1-2, reads GAGVSQTPSNKVTEKGKYVELRCDPISGHTALYWYRQSLGQGPEFLIYFQGTGAADDSGLPNDRFFAVRPEGSVSTLKIQRTERGDSAVYLCASSERTGRSGYTFGSGTRLTVV.

In its sample, this clone was seen once. The chain recombines TRBV5-1 with TRBJ2-5; 9 nucleotides match TRBD1. V was pared by 3 bases and J by 5 bases, with 5 bases of the junction left unmatched. This CDR3 has 14 residues. The germline V gene has CDR1 SGHRS and CDR2 YFSETQ. CDR3 sequence (DNA): TGCGCCAGCAGCTGGGGACAGGGACGGGAGACCCAGTACTTC. Amino acid sequence: CASSWGQGRETQYF.

The rearrangement uses TRBV6-6 and TRBJ1-3; D is unclear. The V gene lost 7 bases and the J gene lost 0 bases, with 7 bases spanning the gap. Looked up from germline, CDR1 is MNHNY and CDR2 is SVGAGI (reference sequence). This CDR3 has 13 residues. The CDR3 coding sequence is TGTGCCAGCATTTCCAACTCTGGAAACACCATATATTTT. Its protein product is CASISNSGNTIYF.

This chain uses TRBV2 with TRBJ2-3; TRBD2 matches at 7 bases. Germline CDR1 reads SNHLY; CDR2 reads FYNNEI. V gave up 6 bases and J gave up 4 bases; unmatched junction bases: 7. The CDR3 has 14 amino acids. The CDR3 is CASRTARGADTQYF. The DNA for the CDR3 is TGTGCCAGCAGAACCGCTCGGGGGGCAGATACGCAGTATTTT.

The V gene is TRBV18, the J gene TRBJ2-1; possible D gene TRBD2, 5 bases. The V gene lost 5 bases and the J gene lost 7 bases, with 6 bases spanning the gap. The CDR3 contains 11 residues. Germline V gene data show CDR1 as KGHSH and CDR2 as LQKENI. The CDR3 region is CASSSGNEQFF. The CDR3 bases are TGTGCCAGCTCATCGGGGAATGAGCAGTTCTTC.

The CDR3 coding sequence is TGTGCCAGCAGCCCTGATGGCGGGAGGGCCTACGAGCAGTACTTC. Amino acid sequence: CASSPDGGRAYEQYF. The chain is built from TRBV7-6 and TRBJ2-7, with 9 bases matching TRBD2. The CDR3 spans 15 residues. CDR1 is SGHVS and CDR2 is FNYEAQ in the germline V gene. Trimming took 5 bases from V and 2 from J; bases not matched to a gene: 7.

J is TRBJ2-5 and V is TRBV4-1, with D maybe TRBD1 (5 bases). The CDR3 runs 14 residues. Germline V gene sequence: CDR1 MGHRA, CDR2 YSYEKL. The V and J ends lost 4 bases and 1 base respectively, with 10 bases between them. The chain's CDR3 is CASSPRQTQETQYF. The CDR3 nucleotides read TGCGCCAGCAGCCCTAGACAGACCCAAGAGACCCAGTACTTC.

This sequence joins TRBV14 and TRBJ1-1; 8 bases fit TRBD1. The length of the CDR3 is 14 residues. V gave up 2 bases and J gave up 6 bases; unmatched junction bases: 5. Germline values: CDR1 SGHDN, CDR2 FVKESK. The CDR3 nucleotides read TGTGCCAGCAGCCAAATGGGCAGGGGGCCTGAAGCTTTCTTT. Translation gives CASSQMGRGPEAFF.

V usage is TRBV9 and J usage is TRBJ1-3; a weak D match, TRBD1 (6 bases). Trimming left V 0 bases short and J 9 bases short, with 13 bases between. CDR3 length equals 14 residues. CDR1 and CDR2 (germline): SGDLS, YYNGEE. CDR3 in DNA: TGTGCCAGCAGCGTAGGAACAGGGCATGGCACCATATATTTT. It codes for CASSVGTGHGTIYF. Combining the CDR3 with reference TRBV9 and TRBJ1-3 gives the whole variable domain DSGVTQTPKHLITATGQRVTLRCSPRSGDLSVYWYQQSLDQGLQFLIQYYNGEERAKGNILERFSAQQFPDLHSELNLSSLELGDSALYFCASSVGTGHGTIYFGEGSWLTVV.

V is TRBV18 and J is TRBJ2-6; TRBD1 agrees at 8 bases. Germline assignment: CDR1 KGHSH and CDR2 LQKENI. Trimming at V came to 3 bases and at J to 0 bases, leaving 10 bases not matched to a gene. This CDR3 is 19 amino acids long. The CDR3 protein is CASSPWPDRAISGANVLTF. The CDR3 region has the DNA TGTGCCAGCTCACCTTGGCCGGACAGGGCCATCTCTGGGGCCAACGTCCTGACTTTC.

The chain uses TRBV5-4 and TRBJ1-2; D might be TRBD1 (5 bases). V was pared by 4 bases and J by 8 bases, with 18 bases between. The CDR3 consists of 14 residues. Germline CDR1 is SGHNT and CDR2 is YYREEE (reference sequence). The CDR3 sequence is CASSTDRTGTGYTF. The CDR3 coding sequence is TGTGCCAGCAGCACCGACCGCACAGGAACCGGCTACACCTTC.

This clone was seen once. The rearrangement joins TRBV7-2 to TRBJ2-7, with a possible D match to TRBD2 (5 bases). The CDR3 sequence is 14 residues long. V was cut by 4 bases and J by 5 bases, with 15 bases left in between. Germline CDR1 SGHTA, CDR2 FQGNSA. This CDR3 is CASSYSAGFDEQYF. CDR3 in DNA: TGTGCCAGCAGCTACTCCGCGGGTTTCGACGAGCAGTACTTC.

This clone was picked up one time. This chain uses TRBV5-1 with TRBJ2-2; D not resolved. V gave up 0 bases and J gave up 2 bases, with 14 bases separating them. CDR1 and CDR2 (germline): SGHRS, YFSETQ. The CDR3 is made up of 17 amino acids. The CDR3 protein is CASSLVLTGGNTGELFF. In DNA form, the CDR3 reads TGCGCCAGCAGCTTGGTCTTGACGGGTGGAAACACCGGGGAGCTGTTTTTT.

The V gene is TRBV28, the J gene TRBJ1-4, with 9 bases that match TRBD1. CDR1 and CDR2 (germline): MDHEN, SYDVKM. The CDR3 loop spans 17 amino acids. V shed 5 bases, J shed 4 bases, and the junction held 11 bases outside the gene matches. The CDR3 nucleotides are TGTGCCAGCAGTATCCCCGGGACAGGGCTAAGTAATGAAAAACTGTTTTTT. Protein sequence: CASSIPGTGLSNEKLFF.

This chain joins TRBV7-6 and TRBJ1-6, with 11 bases matching TRBD1. The CDR3 sequence is 16 residues long. CDR1 is SGHVS and CDR2 is FNYEAQ in the germline V gene. The V gene end was trimmed by 2 bases and the J gene end by 8 bases; junction bases not matched to a gene: 5. This chain's CDR3 is CASSLRTGGSDSPLHF. The CDR3 coding sequence is TGTGCCAGCAGCTTACGGACAGGGGGCTCGGATTCACCCCTCCACTTT.

The chain joins TRBV29-1 to TRBJ2-5; D is perhaps TRBD1 (6 bases). This CDR3 contains 14 residues. The V gene lost 3 bases and the J gene lost 5 bases, with 16 bases spanning the gap. Germline loops: CDR1 SQVTM, CDR2 ANQGSEA. The CDR3 sequence: CSVDDRRLRETQYF. In DNA, the CDR3 is TGCAGCGTTGATGACAGGAGGTTGAGGGAGACCCAGTACTTC.

The V call is TRBV2, the J call TRBJ1-1; tentative D call: TRBD1 (5 bases). V lost 11 bases, J lost 5 bases, and 18 bases lay in between. This CDR3 region has 13 residues. CDR1 and CDR2 from the germline V gene are SNHLY and FYNNEI. The CDR3 protein is CAGTLVGGTEAFF. The CDR3 coding sequence is TGTGCCGGTACCCTAGTGGGGGGAACTGAAGCTTTCTTT.

This chain uses TRBV6-5 with TRBJ1-2; 9 bases align to TRBD1. The germline V gene has CDR1 MNHEY and CDR2 SVGAGI. The V segment lost 2 bases and the J segment 8 bases; nucleotides outside the gene matches: 3. This CDR3 region has 13 residues. The CDR3 DNA reads as TGTGCCAGCAGTTACAGGGACAGGGAAGGCTACACCTTC. Its protein product is CASSYRDREGYTF.

V gene TRBV6-6 combines with J gene TRBJ1-2, with D unresolved. Trimming shortened V by 6 bases and J by 4 bases, and 12 bases separated the two germline ends. CDR3 size: 13 residues. Germline-derived CDR1 and CDR2 are MNHNY and SVGAGI (reference sequence). The CDR3 nucleotides read TGTGCCAGCAGCCCCCCAGACACCTATGGCTACACCTTC. Its translation: CASSPPDTYGYTF.

The genes are TRBV6-5 and TRBJ1-5; D is unresolved. There are 13 residues in the CDR3. In germline, CDR1 is MNHEY, CDR2 SVGAGI. V was clipped by 0 bases and J by 9 bases, with 9 bases between them. The CDR3: CASSYSSAGPQHF. CDR3 DNA: TGTGCCAGCAGTTACTCGAGTGCGGGGCCCCAGCATTTT.